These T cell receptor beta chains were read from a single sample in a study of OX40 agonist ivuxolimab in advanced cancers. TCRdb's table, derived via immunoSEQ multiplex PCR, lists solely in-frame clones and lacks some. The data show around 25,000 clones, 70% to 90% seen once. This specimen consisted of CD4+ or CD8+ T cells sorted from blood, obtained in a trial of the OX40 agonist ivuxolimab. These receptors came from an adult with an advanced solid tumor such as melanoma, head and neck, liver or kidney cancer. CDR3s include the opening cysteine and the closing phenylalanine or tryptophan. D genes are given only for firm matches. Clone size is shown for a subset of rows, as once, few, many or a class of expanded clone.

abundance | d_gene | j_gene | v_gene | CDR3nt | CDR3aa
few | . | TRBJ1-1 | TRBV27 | TGTGCCAGCAGCAATGGGATCGGGCGGCAAGCTTTCTTT | CASSNGIGRQAFF
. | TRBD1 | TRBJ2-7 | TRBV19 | TGTGCCAGTAGTATACTCCGGGACAGGGTCCACGAGCAGTACTTC | CASSILRDRVHEQYF
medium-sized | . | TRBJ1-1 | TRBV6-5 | TGTGCCAGCAGTTACGCAGCGGGGTACACTGAAGCTTTCTTT | CASSYAAGYTEAFF
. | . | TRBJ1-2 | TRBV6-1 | TGTGCCAGCAGTGAAGCGGATACAGGAGCCCTAGCGTATGGCTACACCTTC | CASSEADTGALAYGYTF
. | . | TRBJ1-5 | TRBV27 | TGTGCCAGCAGTCCCCCGGTTGGTCAGCCCCAGCATTTT | CASSPPVGQPQHF
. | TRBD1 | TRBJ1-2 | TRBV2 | TGTGCCAGCACCAAAATCATCTCAGACAGGGCCTTCTATGGCTACACCTTC | CASTKIISDRAFYGYTF
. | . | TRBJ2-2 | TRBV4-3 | TGCGCCAGCAGCGCCCCAGGTGTGGGCACCGGGGAGCTGTTTTTT | CASSAPGVGTGELFF
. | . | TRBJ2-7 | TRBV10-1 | TGCGCCAGCAGTGTAGGACTCGACTACGAGCAGTACTTC | CASSVGLDYEQYF
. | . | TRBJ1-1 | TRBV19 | TGTGCCAGTAGTATGGGGGGGGGCACTGAAGCTTTCTTT | CASSMGGGTEAFF
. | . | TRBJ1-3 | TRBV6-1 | TGTGCCACGGGTCTAAAAGACGAAAACACCATATATTTT | CATGLKDENTIYF
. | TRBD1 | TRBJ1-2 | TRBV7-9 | TGTGCCAGCAGCACGGGACAGGGGCTCCCTAACTATGGCTACACCTTC | CASSTGQGLPNYGYTF
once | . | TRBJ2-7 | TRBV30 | TGTGCCTGGGGGCGCGGTCCCTCGTCCGAGCAGTACTTC | CAWGRGPSSEQYF
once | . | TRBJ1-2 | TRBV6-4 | TGTGCCAGCAAATTACTTGCCGGGACCGGGGGCTATGGCTACACCTTC | CASKLLAGTGGYGYTF
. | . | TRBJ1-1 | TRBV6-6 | TGTGCCAGCGTCACAGGGAACACTGAAGCTTTCTTT | CASVTGNTEAFF
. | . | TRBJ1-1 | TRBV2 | TGTGCCAGCAGAGGTTTATGGGACGTTACTGAAGCTTTCTTT | CASRGLWDVTEAFF
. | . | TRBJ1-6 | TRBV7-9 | TGTGCCAGCAGCTTCCATGAATTACAGGGTGTAAGTTCACCCCTCCACTTT | CASSFHELQGVSSPLHF
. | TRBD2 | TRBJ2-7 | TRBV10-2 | TGCGCCAGCAGTGGGCTAGCGGGGTTCTACGAGCAGTACTTC | CASSGLAGFYEQYF
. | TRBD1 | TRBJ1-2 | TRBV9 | TGTGCCAGCAGCAACACCAATCACCGACCGGGAGTACAGGACAGGGATGCTGGCTACACCTTC | CASSNTNHRPGVQDRDAGYTF
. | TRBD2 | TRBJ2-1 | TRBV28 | TGTGCCAGCCTGTTCGGAAGGACTAGCGGGAGTCTTGTCTTC | CASLFGRTSGSLVF
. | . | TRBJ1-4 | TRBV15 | TGTGCCACCAGCAGAGAATTCGGGGGATATAATGAAAAACTGTTTTTT | CATSREFGGYNEKLFF
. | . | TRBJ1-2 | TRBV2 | TGTGCCACCCCCGGTGGCTACACCTTC | CATPGGYTF
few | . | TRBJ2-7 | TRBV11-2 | TGTGCCAGCAGCTTAGTCGGAGCATCCTACGAGCAGTACTTC | CASSLVGASYEQYF
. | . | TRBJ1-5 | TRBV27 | TGTGCCAGCAGTCTTGGGGGGTATAGCAATCAGCCCCAGCATTTT | CASSLGGYSNQPQHF
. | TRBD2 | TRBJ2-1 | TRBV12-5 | TGTGCTAGTGGTTTGCCCACCTTTGCGGGAGGGCCCCTCGATGAGCAGTTCTTC | CASGLPTFAGGPLDEQFF
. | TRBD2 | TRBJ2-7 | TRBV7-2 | TGTGCCAGCAGCCCGCGGACTAGCCAGTTTCACTTC | CASSPRTSQFHF
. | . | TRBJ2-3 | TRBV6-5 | TGTGCCAGCAGTTACTCGGGGGTGATTTTCACAGATACGCAGTATTTT | CASSYSGVIFTDTQYF
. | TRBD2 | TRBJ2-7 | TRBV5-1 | TGCGCCAGCAGCTGGGTAGCGGGACACTACGAGCAGTACTTC | CASSWVAGHYEQYF
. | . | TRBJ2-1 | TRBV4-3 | TGCGCCAGCAGCCAAGATGGGGGTTCGAGCTCCTACAATGAGCAGTTCTTC | CASSQDGGSSSYNEQFF
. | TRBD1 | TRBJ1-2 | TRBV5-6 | TGTGCCAGCAGCTCTCCGGGACAGGGGGTGATAGGCTACACCTTC | CASSSPGQGVIGYTF
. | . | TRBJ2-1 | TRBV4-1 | TGCGCCAGCAGTTATGCACAGGGAACCAATGAGCAGTTCTTC | CASSYAQGTNEQFF
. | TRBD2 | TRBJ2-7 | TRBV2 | TGTGCCAGTAGCGGGAGGCGGTACGAGCAGTACTTC | CASSGRRYEQYF
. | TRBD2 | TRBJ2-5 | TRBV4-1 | TGCGCCAGCAGCCTAGCGGGGGCACAAGAGACCCAGTACTTC | CASSLAGAQETQYF
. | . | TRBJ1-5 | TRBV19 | TGTGCCAGTAGTCCTCTCTGGGCAGTTAGCAATCAGCCCCAGCATTTT | CASSPLWAVSNQPQHF
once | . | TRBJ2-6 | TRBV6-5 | TGTGCCAGCAGTTACTCCGTAGGCTCTGGGGCCAACGTCCTGACTTTC | CASSYSVGSGANVLTF
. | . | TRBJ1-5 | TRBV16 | TGTGCCAGCAGCCAATGGCAGGTGGGTCAGCCCCAGCATTTT | CASSQWQVGQPQHF
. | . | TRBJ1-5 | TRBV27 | TGTGCCAGCAGGCCGACAGTAAGCAATCAGCCCCAGCATTTT | CASRPTVSNQPQHF
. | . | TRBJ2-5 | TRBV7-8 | TGTGCCAGCAGCCCCTACGGGGGGCGAGAGACCCAGTACTTC | CASSPYGGRETQYF
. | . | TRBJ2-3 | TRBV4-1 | TGCGCCAGCAGCCGAGTATCTGGAGATACGCAGTATTTT | CASSRVSGDTQYF
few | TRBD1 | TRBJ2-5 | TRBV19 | TGTGCCAGTAGGCAGACAGGGGGCCGTGAGACCCAGTACTTC | CASRQTGGRETQYF
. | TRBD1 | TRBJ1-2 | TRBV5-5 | TGTGCCAGCAGCTCCCCCGGGACAGGGCCCAACTATGGCTACACCTTC | CASSSPGTGPNYGYTF
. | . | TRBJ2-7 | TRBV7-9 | TGTGCCAGCAGCTTAGGGGGCCACTACGAGCAGTACTTC | CASSLGGHYEQYF
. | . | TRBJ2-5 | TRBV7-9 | TGTGCCAGCAGCGCGAAGGACAGAGGAGAGACCCAGTACTTC | CASSAKDRGETQYF
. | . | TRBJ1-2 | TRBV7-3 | TGTGCCAGCAGCCCGGACGGCTATGGCTACACCTTC | CASSPDGYGYTF
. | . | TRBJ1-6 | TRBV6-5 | TGTGCCAGCAGCAAGAGCTCCTATAATTCACCCCTCCACTTT | CASSKSSYNSPLHF
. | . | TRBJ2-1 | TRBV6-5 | TGTGCCAGCAGTCCCGGGGATAATGAGCAGTTCTTC | CASSPGDNEQFF
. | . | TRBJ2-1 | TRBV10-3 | TGTGCCACGGTAGGAGGTGGAAACAATGAGCAGTTCTTC | CATVGGGNNEQFF
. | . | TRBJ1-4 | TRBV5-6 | TGTGCCAGCAGCTCGGAGGGTTTAGGGAAGAAACTGTTTTTT | CASSSEGLGKKLFF
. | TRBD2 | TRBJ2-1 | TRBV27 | TGTGCCAGCAGACTAGCGGGAGGGCCGGTTGAGCAGTTCTTC | CASRLAGGPVEQFF
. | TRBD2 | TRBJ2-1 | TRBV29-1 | TGCAGCGTTGGTTTATCGGGGGGGATTAGGGATGAGCAGTTCTTC | CSVGLSGGIRDEQFF
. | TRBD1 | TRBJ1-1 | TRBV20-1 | TGCAGTGCTAGCAGGGGGAATGAAGCTTTCTTT | CSASRGNEAFF
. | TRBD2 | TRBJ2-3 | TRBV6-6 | TGTGCCAGCAGTCTTAGCGGGGGGATCACAGATACGCAGTATTTT | CASSLSGGITDTQYF